Below, 9 T cell receptor beta chains from the same sample are listed, as sequenced in a study of shared clonotypes between healthy human individuals. The assay was immunoSEQ multiplex PCR, and TCRdb's table has in-frame clones only and misses some. This repertoire shows roughly 480,000 clones, 65% to 80% found once; its top ten account for roughly 12%. The sequencing input was PBMCs. The receptors derive from a woman aged 40 to 55 in good health. Some clones in this sample may be carry-over from other donors' samples.

The genes are TRBV4-3 and TRBJ2-3, with 11 bases matching TRBD2. V was clipped by 0 bases and J by 6 bases; unmatched bases: 17. CDR1 and CDR2 (germline): LGHNA, YSLEER. CDR3 length equals 20 residues. The CDR3 here is CASSQDIGQGLAGGSDTQYF. In DNA, the CDR3 is TGCGCCAGCAGCCAAGATATAGGGCAGGGGCTAGCGGGAGGATCGGATACGCAGTATTTT.

The V and J genes are TRBV10-3 and TRBJ1-1; a weak D match, TRBD1 (5 bases). CDR1 is ENHRY, CDR2 SYGVKD, per germline. The CDR3 is 13 amino acids. V dropped 10 bases and J dropped 3 bases, with 15 bases sitting between them. In nucleotides, the CDR3 is TGTGCCACCTCAGACAGACCCTACACTGAAGCTTTCTTT. The encoded protein is CATSDRPYTEAFF.

The rearrangement joins TRBV5-1 to TRBJ2-1; 12 bases line up with TRBD2. The CDR3 spans 16 residues. V lost 5 bases, J lost 4 bases, and 7 bases stayed unmatched. The germline V gene encodes CDR1 SGHRS and CDR2 YFSETQ. CDR3 bases: TGCGCCAGCAGGACTAGCGGGAGTAAATCGTACAATGAGCAGTTCTTC. This codes for CASRTSGSKSYNEQFF.

The sample holds a few counts of this clone. V and J are TRBV7-2 and TRBJ1-2, with D possibly matching TRBD1 (5 bases). The CDR3 consists of 13 residues. V lost 5 bases and J 4 bases, leaving 11 bases between the germline ends. Looked up from germline, CDR1 is SGHTA and CDR2 is FQGNSA. The CDR3 reads CASSPVGGYGYTF. In DNA, the CDR3 is TGTGCCAGCAGCCCGGTCGGGGGCTATGGCTACACCTTC.

This sequence joins TRBV5-1 and TRBJ1-1, with unresolved D. The V end was cut by 4 bases, the J end by 4 bases, with 14 bases between. The V gene's germline CDR1 is SGHRS and CDR2 YFSETQ. This CDR3 has 14 amino acids. In nucleotides, the CDR3 is TGCGCCAGCAGCCTGGGGTCAGGAGGCACTGAAGCTTTCTTT. This encodes CASSLGSGGTEAFF.

The CDR3, as DNA: TGTGCCAGCTCACCACCGGTTCTTGAGACCCAGTACTTC. It encodes CASSPPVLETQYF. The chain has TRBV18 and TRBJ2-5; D gene uncertain. V was shortened by 0 bases and J by 5 bases, with 7 bases between the two germline ends. The CDR3 has 13 amino acids. Germline-derived CDR1 and CDR2 are KGHSH and LQKENI.

This chain joins TRBV7-3 and TRBJ2-7, with D possibly matching TRBD2 (6 bases). Germline CDR1 SGHTA, CDR2 FQGTGA. The length of the CDR3 is 13 residues. The V end lost 5 bases, the J end lost 6 bases, and 14 bases lay between the germline ends. Here the CDR3 DNA reads TGTGCCAGCAGCCAGGAGGGCGGGCGCGAGCAGTACTTC. Its protein is CASSQEGGREQYF.

V is TRBV5-4 and J is TRBJ2-1, with 7 positions matching TRBD2. This CDR3 is 14 amino acids long. CDR1 SGHNT and CDR2 YYREEE come from the germline V gene (reference sequence). J lost 7 bases, V lost 3 bases, and 7 bases had no gene match. CDR3 amino acids: CASSSGLVRNEQFF. CDR3 DNA sequence: TGTGCCAGCAGCTCAGGACTAGTTAGAAATGAGCAGTTCTTC. The full variable domain, in which reference TRBV5-4 and TRBJ2-1 provide the parts outside the CDR3, is ETGVTQSPTHLIKTRGQQVTLRCSSQSGHNTVSWYQQALGQGPQFIFQYYREEENGRGNFPPRFSGLQFPNYSSELNVNALELDDSALYLCASSSGLVRNEQFFGPGTRLTVL.

This chain's CDR3 is CASSLESQEFYGYTF. The CDR3 DNA is TGTGCCAGCAGCTTAGAGTCACAGGAGTTCTATGGCTACACCTTC. J is TRBJ1-2 and V is TRBV7-9, with a tentative D call TRBD1 (5 bases). Trimming left V 1 base short and J 4 bases short, with 13 bases between. This CDR3 spans 15 amino acids. Per the germline V gene, CDR1 is SEHNR and CDR2 is FQNEAQ (reference sequence).